These 10 T cell receptor beta chains share one sample of origin, sequenced in a study of PD-L1 blockade in urothelial cancer. Time point of the sample: peripheral blood 6 weeks after treatment start. Only in-frame clones appear in the TCRdb table, and some are missing; sequencing was by immunoSEQ multiplex PCR. The sample lists about 120,000 clones, more than 85% occurring once. The sample was PBMCs, taken around atezolizumab (anti-PD-L1) treatment. The receptors were gathered from a man aged 60-69 years with urothelial cancer.

The chain employs TRBV27 and TRBJ2-7, with TRBD1 matching 7 bases. CDR3 length equals 14 residues. V lost 1 base to trimming and J lost 4 bases; unmatched junction nucleotides: 4. Germline CDR1 and CDR2: MNHEY and SMNVEV (reference sequence). CDR3 region: CASSLLRQGYEQYF. For the CDR3, the DNA is TGTGCCAGCAGTTTATTGAGACAGGGTTACGAGCAGTACTTC.

The chain couples TRBV6-6 to TRBJ1-2, with a tentative D call TRBD1 (5 bases). CDR1 MNHNY and CDR2 SVGAGI come from the germline V gene (reference sequence). The CDR3 length is 15 residues. Trimming pared 6 bases from V and 4 bases from J, leaving 18 bases between. CDR3 sequence (DNA): TGTGCCAGCAGACCCGGAGTTGGAGGGACCTATGGCTACACCTTC. Protein sequence: CASRPGVGGTYGYTF.

The chain combines TRBV7-9 with TRBJ2-7, with a weak D call TRBD1 (6 bases). The CDR3 is made up of 14 amino acids. The V and J ends lost 5 bases and 1 base respectively, with 12 bases between them. The germline V gene has CDR1 SEHNR and CDR2 FQNEAQ (reference sequence). CDR3 region: CASSTTGTSYEQYF. CDR3 coding DNA: TGTGCCAGCAGCACAACCGGGACATCCTACGAGCAGTACTTC.

The gene calls are TRBV9 and TRBJ2-7; D is possibly TRBD2 (5 bases). Germline assignment: CDR1 SGDLS and CDR2 YYNGEE. The CDR3 is 14 residues long. V was shortened by 2 bases and J by 5 bases, with 14 bases between the two germline ends. The CDR3 reads CASSVMSLEDEQYF. CDR3 DNA sequence: TGTGCCAGCAGCGTCATGTCCCTGGAGGACGAGCAGTACTTC.

The rearrangement joins TRBV4-2 to TRBJ1-4; the D gene is possibly TRBD1 (5 bases). V lost 1 base to trimming and J lost 7 bases, with 7 bases between them. Germline-derived CDR1 and CDR2 are LGHNA and YNFKEQ. This CDR3 comprises 13 residues. CDR3 coding DNA: TGTGCCAGCAGCCAAGGGGGGGGTGAAAAACTGTTTTTT. Translated: CASSQGGGEKLFF.

The genes are TRBV7-2 and TRBJ2-5, with D tentatively TRBD1 (6 bases). V lost 5 bases and J 2 bases, leaving 9 bases between the germline ends. CDR1 and CDR2 from the germline V gene are SGHTA and FQGNSA. The CDR3 has 13 residues. CDR3: CASSDGQQETQYF. In DNA, the CDR3 is TGTGCCAGCAGCGACGGACAGCAAGAGACCCAGTACTTC.

The chain couples TRBV23-1 to TRBJ2-7, with 7 bases identical to TRBD1. TRBV23-1 qualifies as an ORF whose function is uncertain. J lost 2 bases, V lost 6 bases, and 7 bases had no gene match. The CDR3 spans 14 residues. In DNA form, the CDR3 reads TGCGCCAGCAGGACGGGACAGAGAACCTACGAGCAGTACTTC. Its protein is CASRTGQRTYEQYF.

V usage is TRBV10-3 and J usage is TRBJ2-4, with TRBD2 matching over 12 bases. Germline values: CDR1 ENHRY, CDR2 SYGVKD. V lost 0 bases, J lost 3 bases, and 9 bases stayed unmatched. The CDR3 is 19 amino acids. Here the CDR3 reads CAISESGTSGLLGKNIQYF. The CDR3 nucleotides are TGTGCCATCAGTGAGTCCGGGACTAGCGGGTTGTTAGGCAAAAACATTCAGTACTTC.

The rearrangement links TRBV5-1 to TRBJ2-3; TRBD1 matches at 8 bases. The V and J ends lost 3 bases and 3 bases, in that order; junction bases with no gene match: 3. CDR1 is SGHRS and CDR2 is YFSETQ in the germline V gene. The length of the CDR3 is 14 residues. This CDR3 is CASSSGQETDTQYF. In DNA, the CDR3 is TGCGCCAGCAGCTCGGGACAGGAGACAGATACGCAGTATTTT. The entire variable domain, with the rest obtained from reference TRBV5-1 and TRBJ2-3, is as follows: KAGVTQTPRYLIKTRGQQVTLSCSPISGHRSVSWYQQTPGQGLQFLFEYFSETQRNKGNFPGRFSGRQFSNSRSEMNVSTLELGDSALYLCASSSGQETDTQYFGPGTRLTVL.

The V and J genes are TRBV7-9 and TRBJ2-5, with D perhaps matching TRBD2 (7 bases). Between the trimmed V and J ends, which lost 8 bases and 2 bases, there was a span of 18 bases. CDR3 size: 15 residues. Germline CDR1 SEHNR, CDR2 FQNEAQ (reference sequence). CDR3 nucleotides: TGTGCCAGCCGTCTTCGGGGGGCATCTCAAGAGACCCAGTACTTC. Translation gives CASRLRGASQETQYF. The full variable domain, completed using reference TRBV7-9 and TRBJ2-5, is DTGVSQNPRHKITKRGQNVTFRCDPISEHNRLYWYRQTLGQGPEFLTYFQNEAQLEKSRLLSDRFSAERPKGSFSTLEIQRTEQGDSAMYLCASRLRGASQETQYFGPGTRLLVL.